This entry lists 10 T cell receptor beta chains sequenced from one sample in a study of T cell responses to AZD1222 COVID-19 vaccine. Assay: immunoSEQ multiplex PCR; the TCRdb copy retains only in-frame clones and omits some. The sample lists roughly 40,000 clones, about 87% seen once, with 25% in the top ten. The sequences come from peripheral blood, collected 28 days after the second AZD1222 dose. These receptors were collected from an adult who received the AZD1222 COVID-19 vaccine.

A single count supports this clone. The CDR3 region has the DNA TGTGCCAGCAGCCCAGTCCTTCGGGAGACCCAGTACTTC. Protein sequence: CASSPVLRETQYF. The chain is built from TRBV5-8 and TRBJ2-5; D ambiguous. The CDR3 runs to 13 residues. V lost 4 bases and J lost 5, with 12 bases in between. Germline assignment: CDR1 SGHTS and CDR2 YDEGEE.

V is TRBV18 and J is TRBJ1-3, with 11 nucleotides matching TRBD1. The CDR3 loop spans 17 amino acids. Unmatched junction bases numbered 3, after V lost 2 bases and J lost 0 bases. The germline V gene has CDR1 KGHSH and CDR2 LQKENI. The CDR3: CASSPGQGASSGNTIYF. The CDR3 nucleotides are TGTGCCAGCTCACCAGGACAGGGGGCCTCCTCTGGAAACACCATATATTTT.

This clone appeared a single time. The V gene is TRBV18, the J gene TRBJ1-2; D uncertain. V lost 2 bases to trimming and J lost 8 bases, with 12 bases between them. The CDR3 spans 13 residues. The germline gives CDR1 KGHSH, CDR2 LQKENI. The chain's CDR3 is CASSPSTDSGYTF. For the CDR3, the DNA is TGTGCCAGCTCACCATCAACGGACTCCGGCTACACCTTC.

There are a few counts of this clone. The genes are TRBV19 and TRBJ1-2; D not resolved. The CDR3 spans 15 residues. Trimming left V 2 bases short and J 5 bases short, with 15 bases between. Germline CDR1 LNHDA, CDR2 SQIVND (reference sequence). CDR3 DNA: TGTGCCAGTAGTATACCCCGACACCTGGGGTATGGCTACACCTTC. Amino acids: CASSIPRHLGYGYTF.

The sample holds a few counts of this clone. The CDR3 loop is CASSQDRYTGDEQYF. CDR3 nucleotides: TGCGCCAGCAGCCAAGATAGATATACAGGGGACGAGCAGTACTTC. The rearrangement joins TRBV4-1 to TRBJ2-7, with TRBD1 matching 7 bases. V was clipped by 0 bases and J by 5 bases; unmatched bases: 7. Germline V gives CDR1 MGHRA, CDR2 YSYEKL. The CDR3 sequence is 15 residues long.

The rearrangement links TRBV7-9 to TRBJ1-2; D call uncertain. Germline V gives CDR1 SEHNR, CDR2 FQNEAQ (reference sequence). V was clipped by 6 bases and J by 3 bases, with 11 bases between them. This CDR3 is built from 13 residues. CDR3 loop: CASSDNADYGYTF. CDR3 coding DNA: TGTGCCAGCAGTGATAACGCGGACTATGGCTACACCTTC.

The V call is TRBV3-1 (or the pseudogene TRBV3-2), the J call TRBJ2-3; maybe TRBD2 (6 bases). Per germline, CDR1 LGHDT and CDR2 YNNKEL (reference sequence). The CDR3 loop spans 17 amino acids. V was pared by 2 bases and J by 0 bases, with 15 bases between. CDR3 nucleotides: TGTGCCAGCAGCCAATCCCTAGCGCCCACTAGCACAGATACGCAGTATTTT. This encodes CASSQSLAPTSTDTQYF.

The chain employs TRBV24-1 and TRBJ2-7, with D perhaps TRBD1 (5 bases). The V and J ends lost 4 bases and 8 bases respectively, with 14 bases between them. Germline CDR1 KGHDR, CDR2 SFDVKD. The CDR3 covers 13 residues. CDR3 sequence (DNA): TGTGCCACCAGTGACCCCTGGGGCGAGAAGCAGTACTTC. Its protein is CATSDPWGEKQYF.

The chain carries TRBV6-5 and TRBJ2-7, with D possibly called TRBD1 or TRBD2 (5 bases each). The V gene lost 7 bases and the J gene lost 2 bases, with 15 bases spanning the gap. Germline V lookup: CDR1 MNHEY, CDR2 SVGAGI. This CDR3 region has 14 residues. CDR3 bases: TGTGCCAGCAAAACCGGGGCAAGTGCCTACGAGCAGTACTTC. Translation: CASKTGASAYEQYF.

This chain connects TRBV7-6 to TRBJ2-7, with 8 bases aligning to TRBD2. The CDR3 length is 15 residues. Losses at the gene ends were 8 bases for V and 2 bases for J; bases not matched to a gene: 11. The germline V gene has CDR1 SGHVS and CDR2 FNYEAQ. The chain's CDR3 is CASVPSGLGAYEQYF. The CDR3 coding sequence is TGTGCCAGCGTCCCCTCGGGACTAGGAGCCTACGAGCAGTACTTC.